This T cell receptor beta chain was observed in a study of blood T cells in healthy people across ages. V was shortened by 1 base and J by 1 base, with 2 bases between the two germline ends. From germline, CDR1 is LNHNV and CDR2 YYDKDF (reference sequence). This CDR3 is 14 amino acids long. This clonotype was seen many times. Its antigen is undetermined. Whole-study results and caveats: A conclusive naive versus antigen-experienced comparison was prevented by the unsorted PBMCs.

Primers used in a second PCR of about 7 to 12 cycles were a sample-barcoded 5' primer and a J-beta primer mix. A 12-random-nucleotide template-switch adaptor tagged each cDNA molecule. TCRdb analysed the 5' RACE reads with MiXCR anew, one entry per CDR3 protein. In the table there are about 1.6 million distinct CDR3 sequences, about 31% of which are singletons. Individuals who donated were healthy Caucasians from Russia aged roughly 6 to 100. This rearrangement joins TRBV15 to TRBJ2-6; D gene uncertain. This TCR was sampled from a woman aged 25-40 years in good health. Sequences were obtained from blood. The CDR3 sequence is CATSRASGANVLTF. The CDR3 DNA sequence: TGTGCCACCAGCAGAGCATCTGGGGCCAACGTCCTGACTTTC.